Listed here are 21 T cell receptor beta chains from one sample, sequenced in a study of response to subunit inactivated influenza vaccine. TCRdb processed the RT-PCR reads anew with MiXCR; each CDR3 protein has one entry. Of roughly 460,000 distinct CDR3 sequences listed, 9.5% to 13% are singletons. The material sequenced was PBMCs from blood, taken 45 days after vaccination. Source of these receptors: a man in his fifties who received an inactivated influenza vaccine.

This clonotype was counted many times. This chain uses TRBV7-2 with TRBJ1-2; 8 nucleotides agree with TRBD1. Trimming cost V 5 bases and J 1 base; bases outside gene matches: 12. This CDR3 comprises 17 residues. Germline V gene lookup returns CDR1 SGHTA and CDR2 FQGNSA. The CDR3 is CASSKDRGHMNNYGYTF. In DNA form, the CDR3 reads TGTGCCAGCAGCAAAGACAGGGGCCACATGAATAACTATGGCTACACCTTC.

This chain uses TRBV4-2 with TRBJ2-2; 11 nucleotides align to TRBD2. The CDR3 has 15 amino acids. V shed 5 bases, J shed 3 bases, and the junction held 2 bases outside the gene matches. Germline CDR1 and CDR2: LGHNA and YNFKEQ. The CDR3 here is CASSSSGRDTGELFF. As DNA, the CDR3 is TGTGCCAGCAGCAGTAGCGGGAGGGACACCGGGGAGCTGTTTTTT.

V and J are TRBV10-3 and TRBJ1-2; D ambiguous. V was clipped by 3 bases and J by 2 bases, with 13 bases between them. Per germline, CDR1 ENHRY and CDR2 SYGVKD. CDR3 length: 15 residues. The CDR3 coding sequence is TGTGCCATCAGTGAAAATCGTAACAGAAACTATGGCTACACCTTC. Protein sequence: CAISENRNRNYGYTF.

The V gene is TRBV29-1, the J gene TRBJ2-2; possibly TRBD1 or TRBD2 for D (5 bases each). Germline V lookup: CDR1 SQVTM, CDR2 ANQGSEA. V shed 4 bases and J shed 5 bases, with 11 bases lying between them. CDR3 size: 13 residues. CDR3 coding DNA: TGCAGCGTTGGGGACCCGGGGACCGGGGAGCTGTTTTTT. Its translation is CSVGDPGTGELFF.

Ten or more counts support this clonotype. CDR3 in amino acids: CASSQALEYGYTF. CDR3 in DNA: TGTGCCAGCAGTCAGGCCCTGGAGTATGGCTACACCTTC. This sequence joins TRBV12-3 or TRBV12-4 and TRBJ1-2, with D uncertain. The V gene lost 5 bases and the J gene lost 5 bases, with 12 bases spanning the gap. This CDR3 contains 13 residues.

The chain joins TRBV19 to TRBJ1-1, with 7 bases aligning to TRBD1. J lost 4 bases, V lost 5 bases, and 4 bases had no gene match. The germline CDR1 and CDR2 sequences are LNHDA and SQIVND (reference sequence). The CDR3 sequence is 13 residues long. Here the CDR3 reads CASSVTGRTEAFF. CDR3 sequence (DNA): TGTGCCAGTAGTGTGACAGGGCGCACTGAAGCTTTCTTT.

V usage is TRBV27 and J usage is TRBJ1-1; D gene uncertain. Germline V lookup: CDR1 MNHEY, CDR2 SMNVEV (reference sequence). CDR3 size: 15 residues. Between the trimmed V and J ends, which lost 2 bases and 0 bases, there was a span of 10 bases. In nucleotides, the CDR3 is TGTGCCAGCAGTTTACAAGGGCCCTTGAACACTGAAGCTTTCTTT. Its protein is CASSLQGPLNTEAFF.

Written as DNA, the CDR3 is TGCGCCAGCAGCCAAGTTCATAGGGGGGGGAAAGGCACTGAAGCTTTCTTT. Translating gives CASSQVHRGGKGTEAFF. The V gene is TRBV4-3, the J gene TRBJ1-1; tentatively, D is TRBD1 (6 bases). The ends were cut back, 1 base at V and 4 bases at J, with 19 bases in the middle. The CDR3 is made up of 17 amino acids. Germline loops: CDR1 LGHNA, CDR2 YSLEER.

In its sample, this clonotype was seen a few times. The chain joins TRBV25-1 to TRBJ2-2, with D tentatively TRBD1 (7 bases). The CDR3 has 12 amino acids. The V gene's germline CDR1 is MGHDK and CDR2 SYGVNS. CDR3 sequence reads: CEGGQGAGELFF. CDR3 DNA: TGTGAAGGAGGGCAGGGGGCCGGGGAGCTGTTTTTT.

This clonotype has a count of ten or more. V and J are TRBV12-3 or TRBV12-4 and TRBJ1-5; D is uncertain. V lost 5 bases and J 2 bases, leaving 16 bases between the germline ends. The CDR3 is 16 amino acids. In nucleotides, the CDR3 is TGTGCCAGCAGTAACGGCTGGGTTATGGGCAATCAGCCCCAGCATTTT. It yields the protein CASSNGWVMGNQPQHF.

This clonotype turned up a few times. The chain employs TRBV29-1 and TRBJ1-2; D gene unclear. The CDR3 is made up of 10 amino acids. Per the germline V gene, CDR1 is SQVTM and CDR2 is ANQGSEA. Trimming took off 6 bases at V and 6 bases at J, with 8 bases between the two ends. The DNA for the CDR3 is TGCAGCGTCCGGGCGGATGGCTACACCTTC. Its translation is CSVRADGYTF.

This clonotype showed up just a few times. The V and J genes are TRBV5-1 and TRBJ2-7; 7 nucleotides match TRBD2. Trimming at V came to 0 bases and at J to 3 bases, leaving 6 bases not matched to a gene. This CDR3 is 15 amino acids long. Germline CDR1 reads SGHRS; CDR2 reads YFSETQ. The CDR3 coding sequence is TGCGCCAGCAGCTTGGCGAGCGGGGCGATCTACGAGCAGTACTTC. As protein: CASSLASGAIYEQYF.

In this sample, this clonotype turned up a few times. V and J are TRBV30 and TRBJ2-3, with 11 bases aligning to TRBD2. The J segment lost 4 bases and the V segment lost 8 bases, leaving 5 bases of the junction unmatched. Per the germline V gene, CDR1 is GTSNPN and CDR2 is SVGIG (reference sequence). This CDR3 is built from 13 residues. The CDR3 here is CATTSGSPDTQYF. CDR3 nucleotide sequence: TGTGCCACTACTAGCGGGAGTCCAGATACGCAGTATTTT.

Many counts were recorded for this clonotype. The chain carries TRBV24-1 and TRBJ1-2; no definite D call. Germline lookup yields CDR1 KGHDR and CDR2 SFDVKD. The V gene lost 0 bases and the J gene lost 1 base, with 5 bases spanning the gap. The CDR3 extends over 14 amino acids. The CDR3 sequence: CATSDLTVNYGYTF. In nucleotides, the CDR3 is TGTGCCACCAGTGATTTGACTGTTAACTATGGCTACACCTTC.

This clonotype came up a few times. The chain recombines TRBV29-1 with TRBJ2-7; no definite D call. From germline, CDR1 is SQVTM and CDR2 ANQGSEA. Trimming removed 4 bases at V and 5 bases at J, with 9 bases between. The CDR3 sequence is 11 residues long. The CDR3 DNA is TGCAGCGTTGCAATGGGCCACGAGCAGTACTTC. Protein product: CSVAMGHEQYF.

The rearrangement joins TRBV5-1 to TRBJ2-1, with 7 bases aligning to TRBD1. V was clipped by 4 bases and J by 0 bases; unmatched bases: 7. Germline V CDR1 and CDR2: SGHRS, YFSETQ. The CDR3 loop spans 16 amino acids. The CDR3 is CASSGGQVLSYNEQFF. The CDR3 region has the DNA TGCGCCAGCAGCGGAGGACAGGTACTCTCCTACAATGAGCAGTTCTTC.

This clonotype was detected ten times or more. The V gene is TRBV6-5, the J gene TRBJ1-1; perhaps TRBD1 as D (6 bases). Trimming removed 0 bases at V and 11 bases at J, with 16 bases between. CDR1 MNHEY and CDR2 SVGAGI come from the germline V gene. The CDR3 sequence is 14 residues long. The CDR3 region has the DNA TGTGCCAGCAGTTACTCGTCCAGGGGCTTGATGGCTTTCTTT. It translates to CASSYSSRGLMAFF.

A word on this clonotype: A much larger clone differs by one base, so this may be a read error. The chain links TRBV27 to TRBJ2-5; 10 bases fit TRBD1. V was pared by 5 bases and J by 5 bases, with 8 bases of the junction left unmatched. This CDR3 has 15 amino acids. Germline-derived CDR1 and CDR2 are MNHEY and SMNVEV (reference sequence). CDR3 sequence: CASSPLDRGPETQYF. CDR3 in DNA: TGTGCCAGCAGTCCCCTCGACAGGGGGCCGGAGACCCAGTACTTC.

This clonotype has ten or more counts. CDR3 nucleotide sequence: TGTGCCAGCAGTCCGCGGGACACTGTACGCTTATCCTACAATGAGCAGTTCTTC. Protein product: CASSPRDTVRLSYNEQFF. The chain joins TRBV12-3 or TRBV12-4 to TRBJ2-1; the D call may be TRBD1 or TRBD2 (6 bases each). V lost 5 bases and J 1 base, leaving 21 bases between the germline ends. The CDR3 runs 18 residues.

This chain joins TRBV4-3 and TRBJ1-2, with 9 bases lining up with TRBD1. Germline loops: CDR1 LGHNA, CDR2 YSLEER. Germline trimming cut 4 bases from V and 5 bases from J; bases unmatched to any gene: 8. The CDR3 contains 15 residues. CDR3 sequence: CASSPGTGKPYGYTF. The CDR3 bases are TGCGCCAGCAGCCCCGGGACAGGGAAACCTTATGGCTACACCTTC.

This clonotype was observed a few times. This chain connects TRBV9 to TRBJ2-7, with TRBD1 matching 10 bases. J gave up 2 bases and V 3 bases, and 5 bases lay outside the gene matches. Germline V gives CDR1 SGDLS, CDR2 YYNGEE. This CDR3 region has 15 residues. This chain's CDR3 is CASSAGDRGTYEQYF. The CDR3 DNA follows: TGTGCCAGCAGCGCTGGGGACAGGGGCACCTACGAGCAGTACTTC.